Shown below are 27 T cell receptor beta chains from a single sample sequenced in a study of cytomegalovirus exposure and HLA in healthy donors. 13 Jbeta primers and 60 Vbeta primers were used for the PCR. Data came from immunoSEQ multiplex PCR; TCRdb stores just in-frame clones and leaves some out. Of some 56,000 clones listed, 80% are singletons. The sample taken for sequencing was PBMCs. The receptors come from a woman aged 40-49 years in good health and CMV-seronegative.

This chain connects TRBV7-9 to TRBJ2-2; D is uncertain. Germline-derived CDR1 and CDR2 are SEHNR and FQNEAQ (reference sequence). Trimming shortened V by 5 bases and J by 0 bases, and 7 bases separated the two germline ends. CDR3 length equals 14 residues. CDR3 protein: CASSRQANTGELFF. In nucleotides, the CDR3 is TGTGCCAGCAGCCGGCAGGCGAACACCGGGGAGCTGTTTTTT. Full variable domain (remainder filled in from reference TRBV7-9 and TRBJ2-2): DTGVSQNPRHKITKRGQNVTFRCDPISEHNRLYWYRQTLGQGPEFLTYFQNEAQLEKSRLLSDRFSAERPKGSFSTLEIQRTEQGDSAMYLCASSRQANTGELFFGEGSRLTVL.

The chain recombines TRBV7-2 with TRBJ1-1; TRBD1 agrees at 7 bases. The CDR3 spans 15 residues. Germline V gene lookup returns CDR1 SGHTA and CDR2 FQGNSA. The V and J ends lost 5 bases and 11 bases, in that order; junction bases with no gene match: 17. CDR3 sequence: CASSRPGQYSAGAFF. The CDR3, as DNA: TGTGCCAGCAGCCGACCGGGACAGTACTCGGCAGGGGCTTTCTTT. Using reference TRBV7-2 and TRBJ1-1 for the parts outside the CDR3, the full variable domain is GAGVSQSPSNKVTEKGKDVELRCDPISGHTALYWYRQSLGQGLEFLIYFQGNSAPDKSGLPSDRFSAERTGGSVSTLTIQRTQQEDSAVYLCASSRPGQYSAGAFFGQGTRLTVV.

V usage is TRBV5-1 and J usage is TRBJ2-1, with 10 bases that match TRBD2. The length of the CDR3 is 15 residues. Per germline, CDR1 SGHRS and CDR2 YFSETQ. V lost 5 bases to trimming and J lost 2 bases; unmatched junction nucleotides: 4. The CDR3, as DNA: TGCGCCAGCAGGCAAGGACTAGCGGCCTACAATGAGCAGTTCTTC. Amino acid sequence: CASRQGLAAYNEQFF. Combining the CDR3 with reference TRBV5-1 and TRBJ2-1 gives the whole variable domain KAGVTQTPRYLIKTRGQQVTLSCSPISGHRSVSWYQQTPGQGLQFLFEYFSETQRNKGNFPGRFSGRQFSNSRSEMNVSTLELGDSALYLCASRQGLAAYNEQFFGPGTRLTVL.

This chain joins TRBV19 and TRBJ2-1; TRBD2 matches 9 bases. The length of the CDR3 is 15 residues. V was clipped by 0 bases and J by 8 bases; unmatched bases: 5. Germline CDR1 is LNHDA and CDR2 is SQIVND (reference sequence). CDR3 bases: TGTGCCAGTAGTATAGAGGCGGGGGGGGAGGATGAGCAGTTCTTC. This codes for CASSIEAGGEDEQFF.

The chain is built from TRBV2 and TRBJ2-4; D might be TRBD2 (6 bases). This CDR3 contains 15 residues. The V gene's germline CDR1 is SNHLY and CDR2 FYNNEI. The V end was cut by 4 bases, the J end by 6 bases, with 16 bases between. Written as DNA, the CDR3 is TGTGCCAGCAGTGTCGGTCCGGGGGTTTTAAACATTCAGTACTTC. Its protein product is CASSVGPGVLNIQYF.

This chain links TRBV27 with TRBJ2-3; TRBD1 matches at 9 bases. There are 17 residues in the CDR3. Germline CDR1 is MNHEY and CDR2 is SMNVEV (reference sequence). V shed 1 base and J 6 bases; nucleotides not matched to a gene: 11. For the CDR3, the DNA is TGTGCCAGCAGTTTATGGGCCGGGACAGGGTTAGGGGATACGCAGTATTTT. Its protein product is CASSLWAGTGLGDTQYF.

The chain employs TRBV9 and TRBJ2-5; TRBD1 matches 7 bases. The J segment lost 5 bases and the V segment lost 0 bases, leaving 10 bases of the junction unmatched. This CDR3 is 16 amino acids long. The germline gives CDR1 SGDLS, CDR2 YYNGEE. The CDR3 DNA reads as TGTGCCAGCAGCGTAGGTTACAGGGGAGTCGCGGAGACCCAGTACTTC. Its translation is CASSVGYRGVAETQYF.

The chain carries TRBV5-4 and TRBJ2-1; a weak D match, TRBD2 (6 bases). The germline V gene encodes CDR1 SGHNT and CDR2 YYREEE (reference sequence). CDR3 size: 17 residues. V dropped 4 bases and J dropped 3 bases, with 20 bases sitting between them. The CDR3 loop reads CASSPRLRGTLYNEQFF. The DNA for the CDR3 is TGTGCCAGCAGCCCACGACTCCGCGGGACCCTCTACAATGAGCAGTTCTTC.

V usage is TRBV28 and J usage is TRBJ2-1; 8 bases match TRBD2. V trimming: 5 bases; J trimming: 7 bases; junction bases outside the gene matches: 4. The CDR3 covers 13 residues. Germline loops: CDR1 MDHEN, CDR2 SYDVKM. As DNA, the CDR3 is TGTGCCAGCAGTACTAGCGGCGAAAATGAGCAGTTCTTC. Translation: CASSTSGENEQFF.

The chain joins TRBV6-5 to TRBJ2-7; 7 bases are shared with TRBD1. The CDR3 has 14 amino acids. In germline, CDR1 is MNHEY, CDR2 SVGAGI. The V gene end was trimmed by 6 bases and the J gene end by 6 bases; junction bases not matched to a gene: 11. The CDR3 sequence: CASSRTGTAGEQYF. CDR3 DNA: TGTGCCAGCAGCCGCACCGGGACAGCCGGCGAGCAGTACTTC.

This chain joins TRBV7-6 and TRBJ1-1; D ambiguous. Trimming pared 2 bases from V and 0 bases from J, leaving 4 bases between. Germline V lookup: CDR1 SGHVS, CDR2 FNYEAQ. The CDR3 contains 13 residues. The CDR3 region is CASSLFVNTEAFF. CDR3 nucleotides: TGTGCCAGCAGCTTATTCGTGAACACTGAAGCTTTCTTT.

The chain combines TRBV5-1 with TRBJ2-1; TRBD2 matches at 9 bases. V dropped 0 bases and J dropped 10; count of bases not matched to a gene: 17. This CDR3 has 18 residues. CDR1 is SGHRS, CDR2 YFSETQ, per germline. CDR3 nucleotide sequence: TGCGCCAGCAGCTTGGGGGGTCGGCTAGCGGGACGCCCCTTAGAGCAGTTCTTC. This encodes CASSLGGRLAGRPLEQFF.

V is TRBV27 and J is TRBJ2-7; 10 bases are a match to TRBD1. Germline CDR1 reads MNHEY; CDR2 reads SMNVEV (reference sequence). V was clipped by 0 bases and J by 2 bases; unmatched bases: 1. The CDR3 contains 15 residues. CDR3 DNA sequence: TGTGCCAGCAGTTTATCCGGGACAGGGGCCTACGAGCAGTACTTC. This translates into CASSLSGTGAYEQYF.

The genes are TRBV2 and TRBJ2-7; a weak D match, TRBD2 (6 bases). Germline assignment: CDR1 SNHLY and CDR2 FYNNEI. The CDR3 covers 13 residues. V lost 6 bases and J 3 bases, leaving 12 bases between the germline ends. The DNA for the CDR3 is TGTGCCAGCAGCGCGACTAGTTTCTACGAGCAGTACTTC. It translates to CASSATSFYEQYF.

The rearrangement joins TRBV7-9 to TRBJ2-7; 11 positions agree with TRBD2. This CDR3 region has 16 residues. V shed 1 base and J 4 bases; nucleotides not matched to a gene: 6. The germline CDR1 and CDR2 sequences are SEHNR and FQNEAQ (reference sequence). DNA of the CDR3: TGTGCCAGCAGCTTAGGCGGACTAGCGGGCCCATACGAGCAGTACTTC. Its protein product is CASSLGGLAGPYEQYF.

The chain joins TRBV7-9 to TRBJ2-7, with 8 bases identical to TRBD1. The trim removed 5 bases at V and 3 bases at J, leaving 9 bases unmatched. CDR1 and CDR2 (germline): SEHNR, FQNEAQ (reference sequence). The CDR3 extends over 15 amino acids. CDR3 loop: CASSDTGTGLYEQYF. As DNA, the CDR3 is TGTGCCAGCAGCGACACCGGGACAGGACTCTACGAGCAGTACTTC.

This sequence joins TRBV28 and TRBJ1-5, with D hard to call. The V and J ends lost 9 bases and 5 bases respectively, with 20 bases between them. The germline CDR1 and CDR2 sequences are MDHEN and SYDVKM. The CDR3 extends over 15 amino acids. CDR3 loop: CARQRPQRGDQPQHF. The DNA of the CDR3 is TGTGCCAGACAGAGGCCCCAACGGGGAGATCAGCCCCAGCATTTT. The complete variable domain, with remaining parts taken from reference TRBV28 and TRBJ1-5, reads DVKVTQSSRYLVKRTGEKVFLECVQDMDHENMFWYRQDPGLGLRLIYFSYDVKMKEKGDIPEGYSVSREKKERFSLILESASTNQTSMYLCARQRPQRGDQPQHFGDGTRLSIL.

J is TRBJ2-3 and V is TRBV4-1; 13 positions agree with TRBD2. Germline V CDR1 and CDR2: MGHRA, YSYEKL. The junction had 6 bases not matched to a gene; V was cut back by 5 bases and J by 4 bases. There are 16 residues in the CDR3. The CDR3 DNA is TGCGCCAGCAGCGCTCGACTAGCGGGAGGCCCAGATACGCAGTATTTT. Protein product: CASSARLAGGPDTQYF.

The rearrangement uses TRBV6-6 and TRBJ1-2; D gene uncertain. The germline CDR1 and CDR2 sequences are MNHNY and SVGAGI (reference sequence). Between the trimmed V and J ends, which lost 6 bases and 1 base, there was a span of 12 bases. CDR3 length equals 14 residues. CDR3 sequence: CASRRAPYNYGYTF. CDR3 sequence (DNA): TGTGCCAGCAGGCGGGCCCCATATAACTATGGCTACACCTTC.

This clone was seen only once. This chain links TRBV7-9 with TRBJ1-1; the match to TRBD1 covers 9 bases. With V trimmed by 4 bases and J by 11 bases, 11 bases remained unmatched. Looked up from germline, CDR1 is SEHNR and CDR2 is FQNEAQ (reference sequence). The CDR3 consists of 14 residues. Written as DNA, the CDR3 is TGTGCCAGCAGCTCGTCCCGGGACAGGGAGAGGGCTTTCTTT. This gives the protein CASSSSRDRERAFF.

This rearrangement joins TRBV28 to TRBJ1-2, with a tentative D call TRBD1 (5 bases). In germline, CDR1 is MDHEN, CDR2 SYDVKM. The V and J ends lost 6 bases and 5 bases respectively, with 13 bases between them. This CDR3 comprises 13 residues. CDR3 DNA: TGTGCCAGCAGGAGACAGCGCCTTTATGGCTACACCTTC. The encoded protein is CASRRQRLYGYTF.

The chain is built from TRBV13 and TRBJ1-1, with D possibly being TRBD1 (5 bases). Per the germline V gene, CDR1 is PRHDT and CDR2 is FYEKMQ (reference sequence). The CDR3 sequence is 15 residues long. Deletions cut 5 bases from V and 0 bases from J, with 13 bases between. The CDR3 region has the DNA TGTGCCAGCAGCGCTCAGGGACTAATGAACACTGAAGCTTTCTTT. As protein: CASSAQGLMNTEAFF.

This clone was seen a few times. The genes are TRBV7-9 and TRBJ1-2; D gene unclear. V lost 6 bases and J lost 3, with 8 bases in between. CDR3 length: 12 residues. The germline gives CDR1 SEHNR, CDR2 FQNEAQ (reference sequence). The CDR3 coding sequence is TGTGCCAGCAGTGGGCTGGACTATGGCTACACCTTC. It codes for CASSGLDYGYTF.

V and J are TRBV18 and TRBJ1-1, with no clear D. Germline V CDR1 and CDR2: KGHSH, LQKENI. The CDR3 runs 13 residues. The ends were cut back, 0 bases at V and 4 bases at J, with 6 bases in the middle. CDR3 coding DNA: TGTGCCAGCTCACCACCTGCGGGCACTGAAGCTTTCTTT. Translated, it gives CASSPPAGTEAFF.

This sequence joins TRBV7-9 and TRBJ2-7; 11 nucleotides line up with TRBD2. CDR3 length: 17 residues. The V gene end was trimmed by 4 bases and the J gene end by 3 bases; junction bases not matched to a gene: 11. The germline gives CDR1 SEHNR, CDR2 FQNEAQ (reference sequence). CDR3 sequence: CASSSPILAGALYEQYF. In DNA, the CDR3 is TGTGCCAGCAGCTCCCCCATACTAGCGGGAGCCCTCTACGAGCAGTACTTC. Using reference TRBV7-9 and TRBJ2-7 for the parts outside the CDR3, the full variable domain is DTGVSQNPRHKITKRGQNVTFRCDPISEHNRLYWYRQTLGQGPEFLTYFQNEAQLEKSRLLSDRFSAERPKGSFSTLEIQRTEQGDSAMYLCASSSPILAGALYEQYFGPGTRLTVT.

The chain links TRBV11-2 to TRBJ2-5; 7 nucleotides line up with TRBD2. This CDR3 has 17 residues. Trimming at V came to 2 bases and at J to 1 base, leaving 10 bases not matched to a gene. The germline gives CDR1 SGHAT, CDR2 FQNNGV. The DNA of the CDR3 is TGTGCCAGCAGCTTACCAAGAGCGGGACCTATCCAAGAGACCCAGTACTTC. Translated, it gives CASSLPRAGPIQETQYF.

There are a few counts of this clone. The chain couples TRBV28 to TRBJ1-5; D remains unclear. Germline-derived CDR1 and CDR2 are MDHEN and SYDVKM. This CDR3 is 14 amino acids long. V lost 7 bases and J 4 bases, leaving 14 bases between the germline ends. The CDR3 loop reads CASTPQAFNQPQHF. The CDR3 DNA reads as TGTGCCAGCACCCCCCAAGCCTTTAATCAGCCCCAGCATTTT.